This T cell receptor beta chain was identified in a study of shared T cell receptors in the human thymus. V shed 2 bases and J 7 bases; nucleotides not matched to a gene: 13. The CDR3 extends over 16 amino acids. The V gene's germline CDR1 is SGHRS and CDR2 YFSETQ. Data came from immunoSEQ multiplex PCR; TCRdb stores just in-frame clones and leaves some out. The sample holds hundreds of thousands of clones, roughly 90% seen once. The same sample was also studied in work on human thymus T cells.

J is TRBJ1-1 and V is TRBV5-1; TRBD1 matches 8 bases. The source material was thymocytes. The receptor comes from a boy younger than two with a congenital heart defect. The CDR3 sequence is CASSFTGGNPPNEAFF. In nucleotides, the CDR3 is TGCGCCAGCAGCTTCACAGGGGGAAACCCTCCCAATGAAGCTTTCTTT.